The sequence of this TCR beta chain was determined in a study of metastatic and nonmetastatic thyroid tumors. The overall study: Blood and tumor or nodule tissue repertoires from malignant and benign thyroid patients were compared.

This clone was recorded many times. What it recognizes is unknown. Whole-study results and caveats: It was reported that TCR beta diversity was significantly higher in malignant thyroid tumors than benign nodules, in blood and tumor.

This CDR3 contains 11 residues. V was clipped by 6 bases and J by 8 bases, with 13 bases between them. Germline V lookup: CDR1 DFQATT, CDR2 SNEGSKA (reference sequence). Per the original methods: Building a distant-metastasis classifier for papillary thyroid cancer drew on CDR3 differences across clinicopathological groups. TCRdb re-called the PCR reads via MiXCR. For this entry, the V and J calls and clone size follow TCRdb and not the study's own pipeline. The sample consists of about 93,000 clones, approximately 11% of them appearing once. No patient received treatment before thyroid surgery. The sequence came from a female donor with papillary thyroid cancer or a benign thyroid nodule (not recorded which). Some clones in this sample may be carry-over from other donors' samples. Sequencing was carried out using blood. The rearrangement links TRBV20-1 to TRBJ1-1; no reliable D call. The CDR3 here is CSARTSVEAFF. The DNA of the CDR3 is TGCAGTGCCAGGACGTCAGTCGAAGCTTTCTTT.